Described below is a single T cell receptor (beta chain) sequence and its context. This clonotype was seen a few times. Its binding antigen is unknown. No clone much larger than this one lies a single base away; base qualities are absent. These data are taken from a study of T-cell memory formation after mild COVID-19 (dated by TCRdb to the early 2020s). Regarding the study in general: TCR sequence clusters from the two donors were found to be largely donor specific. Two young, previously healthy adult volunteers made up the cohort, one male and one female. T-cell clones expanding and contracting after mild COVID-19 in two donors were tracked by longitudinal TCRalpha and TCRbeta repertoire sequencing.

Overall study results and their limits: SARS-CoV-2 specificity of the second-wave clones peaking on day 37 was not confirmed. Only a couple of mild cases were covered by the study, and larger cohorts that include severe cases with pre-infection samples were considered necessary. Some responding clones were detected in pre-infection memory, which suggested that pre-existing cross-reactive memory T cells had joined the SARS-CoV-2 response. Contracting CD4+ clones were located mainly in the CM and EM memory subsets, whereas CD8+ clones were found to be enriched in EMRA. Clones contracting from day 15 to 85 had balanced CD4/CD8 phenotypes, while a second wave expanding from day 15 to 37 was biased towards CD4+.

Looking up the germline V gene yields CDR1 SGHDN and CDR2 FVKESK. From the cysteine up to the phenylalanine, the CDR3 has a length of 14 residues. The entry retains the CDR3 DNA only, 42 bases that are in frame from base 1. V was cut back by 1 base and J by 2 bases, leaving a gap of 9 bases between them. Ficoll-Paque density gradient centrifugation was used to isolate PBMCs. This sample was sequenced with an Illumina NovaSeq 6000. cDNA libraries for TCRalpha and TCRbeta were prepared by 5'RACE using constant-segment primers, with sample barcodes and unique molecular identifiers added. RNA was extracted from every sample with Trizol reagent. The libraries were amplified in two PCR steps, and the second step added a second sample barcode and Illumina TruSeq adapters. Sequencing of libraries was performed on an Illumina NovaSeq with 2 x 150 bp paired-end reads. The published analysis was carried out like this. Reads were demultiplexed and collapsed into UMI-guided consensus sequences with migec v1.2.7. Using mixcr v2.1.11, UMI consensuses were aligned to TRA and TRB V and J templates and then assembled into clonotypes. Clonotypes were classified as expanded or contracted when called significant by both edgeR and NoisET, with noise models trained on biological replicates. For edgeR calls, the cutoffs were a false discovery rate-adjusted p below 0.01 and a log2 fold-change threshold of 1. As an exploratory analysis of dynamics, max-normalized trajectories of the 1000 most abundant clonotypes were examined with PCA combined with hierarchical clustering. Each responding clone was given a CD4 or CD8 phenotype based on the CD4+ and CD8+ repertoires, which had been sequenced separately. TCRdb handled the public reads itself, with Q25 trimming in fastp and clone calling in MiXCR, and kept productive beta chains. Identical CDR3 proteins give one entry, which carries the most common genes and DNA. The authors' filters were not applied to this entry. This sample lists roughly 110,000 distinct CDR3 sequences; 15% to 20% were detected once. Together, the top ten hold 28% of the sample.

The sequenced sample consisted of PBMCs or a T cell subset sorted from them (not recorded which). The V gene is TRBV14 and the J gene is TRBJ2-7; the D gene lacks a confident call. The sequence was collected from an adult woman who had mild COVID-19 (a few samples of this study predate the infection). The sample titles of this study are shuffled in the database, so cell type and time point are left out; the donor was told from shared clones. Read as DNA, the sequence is TGTGCCAGCAGCCAAGGGCGCCATACCTACGAGCAGTACTTC. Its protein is CASSQGRHTYEQYF.